This T cell receptor (beta chain) derives from a study of OX40 agonist ivuxolimab in advanced cancers. Here immunoSEQ multiplex PCR was the method, and the copy in TCRdb shows in-frame clones only, minus some. The data contain around 100,000 clones, 70% to 90% of them singletons. The CDR3 covers 15 residues. Germline assignment: CDR1 MNHNS and CDR2 SASEGT. V shed 8 bases and J shed 3 bases, with 20 bases lying between them. The genes are TRBV6-1 and TRBJ2-7; D is possibly TRBD1 (6 bases). The sample was CD4+ or CD8+ T cells sorted from blood, taken in a trial of the OX40 agonist ivuxolimab. This clonotype was obtained from an adult with an advanced solid tumor such as melanoma, head and neck, liver or kidney cancer. Here the CDR3 DNA reads TGTGCCAGCGGCCCGGGACACGGTCAGAACTACGAGCAGTACTTC. As protein: CASGPGHGQNYEQYF.